The sequence of this T cell receptor (beta chain) was determined in a study of spatial heterogeneity in lung cancer. Turning to the study itself: Raw sequencing reads included, on average, more than 9.5 appearances of each unique TCR and UMI combination.

This CDR3 spans 14 amino acids. Germline V gene sequence: CDR1 MNHNY, CDR2 SVGAGI (reference sequence). Trimming cost V 11 bases and J 5 bases, with 19 bases left between them. A distinct unique molecular identifier was carried by each TCR cDNA molecule. TCRdb ran MiXCR on the 5' RACE reads and lists one entry per CDR3 protein. The sample has more than 75,000 distinct CDR3 sequences, roughly 12% seen once. As to time point: sample taken at primary tumor resection. Frozen PBMC, nontumor lung or tumor provided whole RNA, which was sequenced unsorted. Samples were donated by 72 untreated early-stage non-small cell lung cancer patients. This clonotype was seen a few times.

The receptor was isolated from a male donor with early-stage non-small cell lung cancer. The V call is TRBV6-6, the J call TRBJ2-1; TRBD1 might be the D (7 bases). The specimen comprised PBMCs, sampled at surgery. The CDR3: CASKVQGGHNEQFF. In DNA, the CDR3 is TGTGCCTCCAAGGTGCAGGGGGGCCACAATGAGCAGTTCTTC.